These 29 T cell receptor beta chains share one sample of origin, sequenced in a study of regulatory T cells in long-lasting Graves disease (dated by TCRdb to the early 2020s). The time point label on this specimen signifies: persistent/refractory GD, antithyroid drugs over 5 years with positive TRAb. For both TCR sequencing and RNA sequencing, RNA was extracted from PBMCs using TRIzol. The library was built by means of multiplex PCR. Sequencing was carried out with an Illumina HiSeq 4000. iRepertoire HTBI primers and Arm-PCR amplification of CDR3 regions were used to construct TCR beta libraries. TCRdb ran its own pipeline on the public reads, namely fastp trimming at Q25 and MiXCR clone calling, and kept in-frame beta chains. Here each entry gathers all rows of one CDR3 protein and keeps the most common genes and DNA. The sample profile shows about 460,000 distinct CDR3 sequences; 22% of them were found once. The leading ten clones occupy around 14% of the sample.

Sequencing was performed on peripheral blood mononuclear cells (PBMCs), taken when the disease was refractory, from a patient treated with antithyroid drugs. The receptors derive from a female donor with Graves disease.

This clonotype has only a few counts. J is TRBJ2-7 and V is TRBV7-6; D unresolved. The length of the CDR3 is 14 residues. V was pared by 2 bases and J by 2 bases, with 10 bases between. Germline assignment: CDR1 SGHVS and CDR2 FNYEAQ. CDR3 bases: TGTGCCAGCAGCTTAACTCGGATCGCCTACGAGCAGTACTTC. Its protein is CASSLTRIAYEQYF.

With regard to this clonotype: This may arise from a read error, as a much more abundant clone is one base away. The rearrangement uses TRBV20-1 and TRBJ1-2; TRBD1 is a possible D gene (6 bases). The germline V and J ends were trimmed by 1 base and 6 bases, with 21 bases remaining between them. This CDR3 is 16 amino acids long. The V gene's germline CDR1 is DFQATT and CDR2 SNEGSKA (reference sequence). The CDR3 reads CSARAGVAGDFNGYTF. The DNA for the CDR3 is TGCAGTGCTAGAGCGGGAGTGGCAGGGGATTTTAATGGCTACACCTTC.

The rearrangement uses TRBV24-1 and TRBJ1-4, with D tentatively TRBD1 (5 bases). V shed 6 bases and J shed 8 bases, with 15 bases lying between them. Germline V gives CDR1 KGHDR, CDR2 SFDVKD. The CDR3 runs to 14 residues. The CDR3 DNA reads TGTGCCACCAGTAAGCTCGGACACAGAGAAAAACTGTTTTTT. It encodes CATSKLGHREKLFF.

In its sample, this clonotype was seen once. CDR3 in amino acids: CSALRTSGVNYEQYF. CDR3 coding DNA: TGCAGTGCCCTTCGGACTAGCGGGGTGAACTACGAGCAGTACTTC. The chain combines TRBV20-1 with TRBJ2-7; 12 bases agree with TRBD2. The V segment lost 6 bases and the J segment 3 bases; nucleotides outside the gene matches: 9. The CDR3 has 15 amino acids. Germline V gene sequence: CDR1 DFQATT, CDR2 SNEGSKA (reference sequence).

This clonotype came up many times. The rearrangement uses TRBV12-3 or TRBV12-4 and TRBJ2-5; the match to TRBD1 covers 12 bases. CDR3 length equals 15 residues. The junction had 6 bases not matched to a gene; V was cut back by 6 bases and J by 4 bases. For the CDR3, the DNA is TGTGCCAGCAGGCCGGGGACAGGGGGCAGAGAGACCCAGTACTTC. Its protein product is CASRPGTGGRETQYF.

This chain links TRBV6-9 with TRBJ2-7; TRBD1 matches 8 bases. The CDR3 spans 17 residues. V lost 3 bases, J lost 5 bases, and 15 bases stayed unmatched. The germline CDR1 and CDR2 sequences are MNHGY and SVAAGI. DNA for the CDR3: TGTGCCAGCAGTTACCGCGGGACAGGACAGGGCCTCCACGAGCAGTACTTC. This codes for CASSYRGTGQGLHEQYF.

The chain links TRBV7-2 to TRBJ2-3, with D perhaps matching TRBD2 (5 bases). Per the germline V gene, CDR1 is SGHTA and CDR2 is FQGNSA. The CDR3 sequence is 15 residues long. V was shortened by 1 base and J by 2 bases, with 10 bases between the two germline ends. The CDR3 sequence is CASSLDPGFTDTQYF. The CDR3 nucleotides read TGTGCCAGCAGCTTAGATCCGGGGTTCACAGATACGCAGTATTTT.

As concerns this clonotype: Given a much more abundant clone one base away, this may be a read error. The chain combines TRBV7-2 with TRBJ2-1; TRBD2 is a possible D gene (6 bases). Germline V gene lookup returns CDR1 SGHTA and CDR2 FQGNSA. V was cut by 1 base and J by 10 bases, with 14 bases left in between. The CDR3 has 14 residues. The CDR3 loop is CASSLVTGRIEQFF. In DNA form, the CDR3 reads TGTGCCAGCAGCTTAGTGACCGGGAGAATCGAGCAGTTCTTC.

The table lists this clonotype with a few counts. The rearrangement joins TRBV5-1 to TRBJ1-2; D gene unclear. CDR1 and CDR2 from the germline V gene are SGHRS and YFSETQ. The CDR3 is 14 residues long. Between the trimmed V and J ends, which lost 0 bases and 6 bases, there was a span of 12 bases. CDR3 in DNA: TGCGCCAGCAGCTTGGCCGGGCAGAATCATGGCTACACCTTC. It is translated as CASSLAGQNHGYTF. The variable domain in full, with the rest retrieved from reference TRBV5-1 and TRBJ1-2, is KAGVTQTPRYLIKTRGQQVTLSCSPISGHRSVSWYQQTPGQGLQFLFEYFSETQRNKGNFPGRFSGRQFSNSRSEMNVSTLELGDSALYLCASSLAGQNHGYTFGSGTRLTVV.

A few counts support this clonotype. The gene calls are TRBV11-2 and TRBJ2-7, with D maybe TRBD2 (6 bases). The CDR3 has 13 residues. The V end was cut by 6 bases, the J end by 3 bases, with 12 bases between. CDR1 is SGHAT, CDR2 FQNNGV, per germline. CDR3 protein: CASSNRLDYEQYF. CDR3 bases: TGTGCCAGCAGTAACCGACTAGACTACGAGCAGTACTTC.

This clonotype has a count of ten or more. The CDR3 spells CASRETGPPDEQYF. The CDR3 DNA reads TGTGCCAGCAGAGAGACAGGGCCGCCCGACGAGCAGTACTTC. The chain combines TRBV28 with TRBJ2-7; 7 nucleotides agree with TRBD1. Germline V gives CDR1 MDHEN, CDR2 SYDVKM. The CDR3 spans 14 residues. After removal of 6 bases from V and 5 bases from J, the junction contained 10 bases not matched to a gene.

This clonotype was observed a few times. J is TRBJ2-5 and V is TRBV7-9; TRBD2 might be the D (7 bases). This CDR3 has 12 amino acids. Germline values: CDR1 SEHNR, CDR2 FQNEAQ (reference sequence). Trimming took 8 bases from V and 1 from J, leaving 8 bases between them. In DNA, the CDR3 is TGTGCCAGCGCGGGGGCCCAAGAGACCCAGTACTTC. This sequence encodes CASAGAQETQYF.

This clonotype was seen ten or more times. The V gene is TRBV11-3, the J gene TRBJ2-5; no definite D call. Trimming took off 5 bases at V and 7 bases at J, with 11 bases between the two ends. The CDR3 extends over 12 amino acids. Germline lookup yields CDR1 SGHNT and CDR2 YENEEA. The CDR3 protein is CASSTVGGTQYF. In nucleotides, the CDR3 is TGTGCCAGCAGCACGGTCGGTGGGACCCAGTACTTC. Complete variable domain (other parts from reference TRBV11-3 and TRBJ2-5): EAGVVQSPRYKIIEKKQPVAFWCNPISGHNTLYWYLQNLGQGPELLIRYENEEAVDDSQLPKDRFSAERLKGVDSTLKIQPAELGDSAVYLCASSTVGGTQYFGPGTRLLVL.

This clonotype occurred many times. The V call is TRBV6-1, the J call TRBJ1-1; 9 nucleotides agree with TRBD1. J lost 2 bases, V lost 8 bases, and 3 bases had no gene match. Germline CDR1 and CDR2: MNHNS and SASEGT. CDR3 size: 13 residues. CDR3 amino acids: CASLTGGNTEAFF. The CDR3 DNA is TGTGCCAGCTTAACAGGGGGCAACACTGAAGCTTTCTTT.

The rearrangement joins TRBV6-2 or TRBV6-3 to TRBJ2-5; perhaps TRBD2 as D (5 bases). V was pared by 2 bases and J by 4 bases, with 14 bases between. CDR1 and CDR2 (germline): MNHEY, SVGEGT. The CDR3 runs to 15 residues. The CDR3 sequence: CASSYLWRSGETQYF. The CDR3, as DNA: TGTGCCAGCAGTTACCTTTGGAGGAGTGGAGAGACCCAGTACTTC.

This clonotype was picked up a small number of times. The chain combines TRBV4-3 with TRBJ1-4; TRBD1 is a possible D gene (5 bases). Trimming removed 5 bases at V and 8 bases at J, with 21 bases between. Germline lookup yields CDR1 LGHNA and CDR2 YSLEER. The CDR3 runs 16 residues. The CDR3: CASSTRPLGHQEKLFF. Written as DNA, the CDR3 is TGCGCCAGCAGCACCCGACCCCTCGGACATCAGGAAAAACTGTTTTTT.

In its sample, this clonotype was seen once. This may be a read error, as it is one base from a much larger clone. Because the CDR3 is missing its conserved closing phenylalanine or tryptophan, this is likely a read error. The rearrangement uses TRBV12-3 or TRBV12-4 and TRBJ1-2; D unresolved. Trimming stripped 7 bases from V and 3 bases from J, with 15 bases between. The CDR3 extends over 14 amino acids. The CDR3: CASTLVSGDYGYTS. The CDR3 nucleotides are TGTGCCAGCACCCTCGTAAGCGGGGACTATGGCTACACCTCC.

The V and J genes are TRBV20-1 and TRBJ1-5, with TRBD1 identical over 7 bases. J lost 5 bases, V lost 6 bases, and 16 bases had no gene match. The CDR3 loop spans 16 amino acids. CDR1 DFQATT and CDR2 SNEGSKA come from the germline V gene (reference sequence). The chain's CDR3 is CSATVLRQGADQPQHF. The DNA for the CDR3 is TGCAGTGCCACTGTATTAAGACAGGGTGCGGATCAGCCCCAGCATTTT.

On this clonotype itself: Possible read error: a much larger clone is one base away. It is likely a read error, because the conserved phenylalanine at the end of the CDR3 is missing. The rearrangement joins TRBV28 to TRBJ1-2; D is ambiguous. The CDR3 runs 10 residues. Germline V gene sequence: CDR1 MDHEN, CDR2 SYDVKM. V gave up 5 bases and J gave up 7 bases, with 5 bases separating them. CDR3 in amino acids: CASSRTGYTL. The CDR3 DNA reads TGTGCCAGCAGTCGGACTGGCTACACCCTC.

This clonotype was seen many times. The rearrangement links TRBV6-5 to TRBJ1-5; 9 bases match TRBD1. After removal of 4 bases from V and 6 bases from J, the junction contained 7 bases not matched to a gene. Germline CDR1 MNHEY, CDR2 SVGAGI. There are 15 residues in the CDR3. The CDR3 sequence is CASSSLDRGGQPQHF. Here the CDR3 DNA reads TGTGCCAGCAGTTCACTGGACAGGGGAGGTCAGCCCCAGCATTTT.

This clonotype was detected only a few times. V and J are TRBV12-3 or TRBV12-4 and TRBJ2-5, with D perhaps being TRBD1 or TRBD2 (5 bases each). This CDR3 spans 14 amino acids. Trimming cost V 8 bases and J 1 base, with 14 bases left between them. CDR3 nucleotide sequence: TGTGCCAGCCGTTGGGACCGCCCCCAAGAGACCCAGTACTTC. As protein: CASRWDRPQETQYF.

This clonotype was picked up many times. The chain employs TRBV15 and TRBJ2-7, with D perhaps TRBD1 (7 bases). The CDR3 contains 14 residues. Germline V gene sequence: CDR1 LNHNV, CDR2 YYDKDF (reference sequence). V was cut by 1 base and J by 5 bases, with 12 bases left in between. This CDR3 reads CATSRGTGEDEQYF. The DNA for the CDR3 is TGTGCCACCAGCAGAGGAACAGGGGAGGACGAGCAGTACTTC.

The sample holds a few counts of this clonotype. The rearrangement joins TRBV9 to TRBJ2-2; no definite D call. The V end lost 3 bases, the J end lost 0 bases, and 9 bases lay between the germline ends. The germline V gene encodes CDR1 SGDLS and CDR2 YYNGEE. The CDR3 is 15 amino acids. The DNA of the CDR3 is TGTGCCAGCAGCGGAGTTGGGCCGAACACCGGGGAGCTGTTTTTT. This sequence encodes CASSGVGPNTGELFF. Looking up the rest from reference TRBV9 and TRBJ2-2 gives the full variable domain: DSGVTQTPKHLITATGQRVTLRCSPRSGDLSVYWYQQSLDQGLQFLIQYYNGEERAKGNILERFSAQQFPDLHSELNLSSLELGDSALYFCASSGVGPNTGELFFGEGSRLTVL.

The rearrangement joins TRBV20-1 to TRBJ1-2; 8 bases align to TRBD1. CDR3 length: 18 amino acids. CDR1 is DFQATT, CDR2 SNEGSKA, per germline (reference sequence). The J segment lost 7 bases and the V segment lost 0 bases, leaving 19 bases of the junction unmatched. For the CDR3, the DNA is TGCAGTGCTAGAGATCGGGGGACAGGCGCGAACCTCCAGCGTGGCTACACCTTC. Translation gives CSARDRGTGANLQRGYTF.

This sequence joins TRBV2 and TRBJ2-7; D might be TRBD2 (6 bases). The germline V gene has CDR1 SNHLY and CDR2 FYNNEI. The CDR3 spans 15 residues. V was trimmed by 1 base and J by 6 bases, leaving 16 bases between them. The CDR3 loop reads CASSEEAGTIGEQYF. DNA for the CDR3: TGTGCCAGCAGTGAAGAGGCGGGAACGATCGGCGAGCAGTACTTC.

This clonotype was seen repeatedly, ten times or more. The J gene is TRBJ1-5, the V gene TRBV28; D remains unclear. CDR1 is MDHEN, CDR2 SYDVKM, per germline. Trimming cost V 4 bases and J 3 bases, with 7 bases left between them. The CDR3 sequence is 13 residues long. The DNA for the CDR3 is TGTGCCAGCAGTTCTTCATTCAATCAGCCCCAGCATTTT. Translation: CASSSSFNQPQHF.

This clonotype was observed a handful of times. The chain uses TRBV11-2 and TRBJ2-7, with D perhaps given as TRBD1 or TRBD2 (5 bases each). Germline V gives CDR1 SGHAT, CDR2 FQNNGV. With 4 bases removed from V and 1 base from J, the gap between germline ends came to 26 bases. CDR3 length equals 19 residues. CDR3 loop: CASSSGLPARGRGSYEQYF. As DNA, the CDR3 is TGTGCCAGCAGCTCAGGGCTCCCAGCCCGGGGTAGAGGATCCTACGAGCAGTACTTC.

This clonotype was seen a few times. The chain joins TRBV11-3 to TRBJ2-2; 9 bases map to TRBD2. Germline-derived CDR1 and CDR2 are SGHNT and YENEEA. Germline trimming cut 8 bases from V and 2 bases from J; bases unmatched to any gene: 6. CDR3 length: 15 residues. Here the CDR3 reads CASPASGTNTGELFF. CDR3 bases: TGTGCCAGCCCGGCTAGCGGGACTAACACCGGGGAGCTGTTTTTT.

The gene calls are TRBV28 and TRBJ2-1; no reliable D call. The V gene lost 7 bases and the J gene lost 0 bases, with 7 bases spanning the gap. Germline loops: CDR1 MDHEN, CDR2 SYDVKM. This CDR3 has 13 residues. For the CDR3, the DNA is TGTGCCAGCAAAACGAGCTCCTACAATGAGCAGTTCTTC. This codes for CASKTSSYNEQFF.